The sequence of this T cell receptor (beta chain) was determined in a study of T cell changes during pregnancy in multiple sclerosis. This clone showed up just once. CDR1 and CDR2 from the germline V gene are SGDLS and YYNGEE. This CDR3 is built from 15 residues. With 3 bases clipped from V and 6 bases from J, the junction kept 4 bases outside the gene matches. Sequencing used immunoSEQ multiplex PCR; TCRdb keeps in-frame clones, though not all of them. The table lists about 64,000 clones, around 90% of them singletons, with roughly 2.2% in the top ten. This TCR was recovered from a female donor in good health, enrolled as a control in a pregnancy study. This specimen consisted of peripheral blood, obtained in the second trimester of pregnancy. This chain connects TRBV9 to TRBJ2-1; 12 bases line up with TRBD2. Here the CDR3 DNA reads TGTGCCAGCAGCGCCCCGGGACTAGCGGGCAATGAGCAGTTCTTC. It is translated as CASSAPGLAGNEQFF.